One sample yielded the 25 T cell receptor beta chains listed below, sequenced in a study of blood T cells in healthy people across ages. Sample-barcoded 5' priming and a J-beta primer mix drove a second PCR of roughly 7 to 11 cycles. Via MiXCR, TCRdb re-called the 5' RACE reads, giving one row per CDR3 protein. The data show over 600,000 distinct CDR3 sequences, roughly 21% seen once. The sequenced sample was blood. These receptors were taken from a man aged 65 to 85 in good health.

This clonotype occurred a few times. V and J are TRBV2 and TRBJ2-4; possibly TRBD2 for D (6 bases). CDR1 is SNHLY, CDR2 FYNNEI, per germline. The V gene lost 4 bases and the J gene lost 3 bases, with 16 bases spanning the gap. The CDR3 is made up of 16 amino acids. This CDR3 is CASSGGTGSGKNIQYF. CDR3 bases: TGTGCCAGCAGTGGAGGGACTGGATCGGGCAAAAACATTCAGTACTTC. Together with reference TRBV2 and TRBJ2-4, the CDR3 gives the full variable domain: EPEVTQTPSHQVTQMGQEVILRCVPISNHLYFYWYRQILGQKVEFLVSFYNNEISEKSEIFDDQFSVERPDGSNFTLKIRSTKLEDSAMYFCASSGGTGSGKNIQYFGAGTRLSVL.

This rearrangement joins TRBV4-1 to TRBJ2-5; 8 nucleotides agree with TRBD1. The CDR3 covers 14 residues. Unmatched junction bases numbered 2, after V lost 2 bases and J lost 3 bases. The germline V gene encodes CDR1 MGHRA and CDR2 YSYEKL. The CDR3 sequence: CASSQPDREETQYF. The CDR3 nucleotides are TGCGCCAGCAGCCAACCGGACAGGGAAGAGACCCAGTACTTC.

The chain has TRBV11-2 and TRBJ1-5; the match to TRBD1 covers 12 bases. This CDR3 contains 16 residues. V was pared by 5 bases and J by 2 bases, with 4 bases of the junction left unmatched. The V gene's germline CDR1 is SGHAT and CDR2 FQNNGV. The CDR3 DNA reads TGTGCCAGCAGCCCGGGACAGGGGGCAGGCAATCAGCCCCAGCATTTT. It yields the protein CASSPGQGAGNQPQHF.

This clonotype showed up just once. This rearrangement joins TRBV15 to TRBJ2-5, with D possibly being TRBD2 (7 bases). Gene TRBJ2-1 matches the end of the DNA better, so the J call may be wrong. The germline V gene encodes CDR1 LNHNV and CDR2 YYDKDF (reference sequence). The CDR3 is made up of 18 amino acids. The CDR3 protein is CATSRDLGQGRVYNEQFF. The DNA for the CDR3 is TGTGCCACCAGCAGAGATCTCGGGCAGGGGAGGGTTTACAATGAGCAGTTCTTC.

The chain links TRBV20-1 to TRBJ2-7; no clear D gene. The CDR3 is made up of 13 amino acids. Trimming pared 7 bases from V and 0 bases from J, leaving 13 bases between. CDR1 and CDR2 from the germline V gene are DFQATT and SNEGSKA (reference sequence). The CDR3 spells CSGSPGSSYEQYF. In nucleotides, the CDR3 is TGCAGTGGCTCCCCCGGATCCTCCTACGAGCAGTACTTC.

This clonotype was picked up one time. This sequence joins TRBV6-1 and TRBJ1-4; D perhaps matches TRBD1 (6 bases). The ends were cut back, 8 bases at V and 4 bases at J, with 14 bases in the middle. There are 14 residues in the CDR3. Germline CDR1 and CDR2: MNHNS and SASEGT. DNA of the CDR3: TGTGCCAGCCAGACAGGCTCCGTTAATGAAAAACTGTTTTTT. Its protein product is CASQTGSVNEKLFF.

This clonotype was detected ten times or more. The chain couples TRBV6-5 to TRBJ1-3; 7 bases align to TRBD1. V gave up 0 bases and J gave up 4 bases; unmatched junction bases: 12. The CDR3 is made up of 18 amino acids. Looked up from germline, CDR1 is MNHEY and CDR2 is SVGAGI. CDR3 DNA sequence: TGTGCCAGCAGTTACTCGCGGGGACAGCCAGTCCGAGGAAACACCATATATTTT. This translates into CASSYSRGQPVRGNTIYF.

CDR3 DNA: TGTGCCAGCAGACCAGTCGGGGGGACAGGGGCACACAATGAGCAGTTCTTC. Encoded protein: CASRPVGGTGAHNEQFF. The chain employs TRBV11-2 and TRBJ2-5; 10 nucleotides align to TRBD1. The J call could be wrong; TRBJ2-1 is a better fit for the DNA end. The germline CDR1 and CDR2 sequences are SGHAT and FQNNGV. The CDR3 is made up of 17 amino acids.

This clonotype has just a few counts. This chain joins TRBV6-2 or TRBV6-3 and TRBJ2-5; the match to TRBD2 covers 8 bases. The closer fit of TRBJ2-1 to the DNA end suggests the J call may be wrong. Germline CDR1 and CDR2: MNHEY and SVGEGT. CDR3 length equals 13 residues. CDR3 loop: CASSYTSGTEQFF. DNA for the CDR3: TGTGCCAGCAGTTATACTAGCGGTACTGAGCAGTTCTTC.

In this sample, this clonotype turned up a few times. The chain joins TRBV12-3 or TRBV12-4 to TRBJ1-6; no definite D call. The CDR3 spans 13 residues. Deletions cut 4 bases from V and 9 bases from J, with 10 bases between. This CDR3 is CASSWSVRSPLHF. Written as DNA, the CDR3 is TGTGCCAGCAGTTGGTCGGTCCGTTCACCCCTCCACTTT.

The chain joins TRBV9 to TRBJ2-6; D unresolved. The CDR3 length is 14 residues. V was shortened by 0 bases and J by 2 bases, with 3 bases between the two germline ends. From germline, CDR1 is SGDLS and CDR2 YYNGEE. This chain's CDR3 is CASSVVTGANVLTF. CDR3 in DNA: TGTGCCAGCAGCGTAGTTACTGGGGCCAACGTCCTGACTTTC.

The table lists this clonotype with many counts. The CDR3 region has the DNA TGTGCCAGCAGATCTCTCCGCACTAACTACGAGCAGTACTTC. Translating gives CASRSLRTNYEQYF. This chain connects TRBV2 to TRBJ2-5; D is undetermined. TRBJ2-7 matches the DNA end more closely, so the J call is doubtful. This CDR3 is 14 amino acids long. CDR1 is SNHLY and CDR2 is FYNNEI in the germline V gene.

The gene calls are TRBV7-2 and TRBJ2-2; D is undetermined. Trimming pared 8 bases from V and 1 base from J, leaving 11 bases between. Germline V gives CDR1 SGHTA, CDR2 FQGNSA. The CDR3 extends over 14 amino acids. In DNA, the CDR3 is TGTGCCAGCTTAGGCAGGCAGAACACCGGGGAGCTGTTTTTT. This codes for CASLGRQNTGELFF.

The chain joins TRBV9 to TRBJ2-7; no clear D gene. Germline V gives CDR1 SGDLS, CDR2 YYNGEE. Trimming shortened V by 2 bases and J by 6 bases, and 12 bases separated the two germline ends. The CDR3 runs 13 residues. CDR3: CASSVGPDGEQYF. DNA of the CDR3: TGTGCCAGCAGCGTGGGTCCGGACGGCGAGCAGTACTTC.

The chain is built from TRBV20-1 and TRBJ2-7, with TRBD2 matching 14 bases. The J call is in doubt because the DNA end fits TRBJ2-1 better. The CDR3 consists of 18 residues. CDR1 and CDR2 from the germline V gene are DFQATT and SNEGSKA (reference sequence). CDR3 coding DNA: TGCAGTGCTCTAGGACCAGGGACTAGCGGGGGAAGGGGCAATGAGCAGTTCTTC. Protein product: CSALGPGTSGGRGNEQFF.

This chain joins TRBV18 and TRBJ2-4; D gene ambiguous. The length of the CDR3 is 15 residues. Germline V gene sequence: CDR1 KGHSH, CDR2 LQKENI. Trimming cost V 4 bases and J 3 bases, with 13 bases left between them. The CDR3 sequence is CASSQGSSNKNIQYF. The CDR3, as DNA: TGTGCCAGCTCACAAGGATCGTCGAACAAAAACATTCAGTACTTC.

J is TRBJ1-2 and V is TRBV7-9; the D is unclear. Germline CDR1 SEHNR, CDR2 FQNEAQ (reference sequence). The V end was cut by 1 base, the J end by 7 bases, with 13 bases between. The CDR3 has 14 amino acids. The CDR3 loop is CASSLGALGGGYTF. Here the CDR3 DNA reads TGTGCCAGCAGCTTAGGAGCCCTTGGCGGTGGCTACACCTTC. Filled out from reference TRBV7-9 and TRBJ1-2, the complete variable domain reads DTGVSQNPRHKITKRGQNVTFRCDPISEHNRLYWYRQTLGQGPEFLTYFQNEAQLEKSRLLSDRFSAERPKGSFSTLEIQRTEQGDSAMYLCASSLGALGGGYTFGSGTRLTVV.

This clonotype was counted only a few times. The V call is TRBV28, the J call TRBJ1-5; D remains unclear. This CDR3 is built from 12 residues. Trimming pared 3 bases from V and 5 bases from J, leaving 5 bases between. The germline V gene encodes CDR1 MDHEN and CDR2 SYDVKM. The CDR3 region is CASSLAHQPQHF. CDR3 in DNA: TGTGCCAGCAGTTTGGCCCATCAGCCCCAGCATTTT.

There are a few counts of this clonotype. CDR3 coding DNA: TGCAGTGCTAGAGATCCGACTAGCGGGGTCTACAATGAGCAGTTCTTC. As protein: CSARDPTSGVYNEQFF. The chain carries TRBV20-1 and TRBJ2-5; 11 bases are shared with TRBD2. Judging by the DNA end, TRBJ2-1 fits better; the J call may be wrong. CDR3 length: 16 amino acids. Germline loops: CDR1 DFQATT, CDR2 SNEGSKA (reference sequence).

Note on this clonotype: With a much larger clone just one base away, this may be a read error. J is TRBJ2-5 and V is TRBV5-1; D may correspond to TRBD1 or TRBD2 (5 bases each). The J call is in doubt because the DNA end fits TRBJ2-1 better. The V gene's germline CDR1 is SGHRS and CDR2 YFSETQ. The CDR3 has 13 amino acids. CDR3 amino acids: CASSRGEQETQFF. The CDR3 nucleotides read TGCGCCAGCAGCCGAGGGGAACAAGAGACCCAGTTCTTC.

V is TRBV3-1 and J is TRBJ2-3, with 10 bases identical to TRBD1. The CDR3 runs 15 residues. CDR1 LGHDT and CDR2 YNNKEL come from the germline V gene (reference sequence). V shed 4 bases, J shed 5 bases, and the junction held 6 bases outside the gene matches. The CDR3 DNA is TGTGCCAGCAGCCCCCGGGACAGGGGAGGAGATACGCAGTATTTT. The encoded protein is CASSPRDRGGDTQYF.

This clonotype was recorded at least ten times. The rearrangement links TRBV20-1 to TRBJ2-5, with D possibly matching TRBD2 (5 bases). CDR1 is DFQATT and CDR2 is SNEGSKA in the germline V gene (reference sequence). V lost 6 bases and J 1 base, leaving 21 bases between the germline ends. CDR3 length: 16 amino acids. DNA of the CDR3: TGCAGTGCCCCCCAAAGTCCAGCGGCAAGCCAAGAGACCCAGTACTTC. Translating it yields CSAPQSPAASQETQYF.

There are a few counts of this clonotype. V and J are TRBV6-6 and TRBJ2-3; 8 bases match TRBD2. Germline trimming cut 7 bases from V and 1 base from J; bases unmatched to any gene: 7. This CDR3 region has 15 residues. CDR1 is MNHNY and CDR2 is SVGAGI in the germline V gene (reference sequence). The CDR3 region is CASKLSGEGTDTQYF. In nucleotides, the CDR3 is TGTGCCAGCAAACTTAGCGGGGAGGGCACAGATACGCAGTATTTT.

This clonotype has just a few counts. The chain carries TRBV28 and TRBJ2-2; D unclear. Per the germline V gene, CDR1 is MDHEN and CDR2 is SYDVKM. CDR3 length: 15 amino acids. V gave up 6 bases and J gave up 5 bases, with 16 bases separating them. The CDR3 bases are TGTGCCAGCAGCCCCGGATTAGGCAGGACCGGGGAGCTGTTTTTT. Encoded protein: CASSPGLGRTGELFF.

This clonotype was seen a few times. Here the CDR3 reads CSLPVEAGVSYEQYF. In DNA form, the CDR3 reads TGCAGCCTACCGGTCGAAGCGGGAGTATCCTACGAGCAGTACTTC. V usage is TRBV29-1 and J usage is TRBJ2-7; 8 bases map to TRBD2. CDR1 and CDR2 from the germline V gene are SQVTM and ANQGSEA. V was pared by 8 bases and J by 1 base, with 13 bases of the junction left unmatched. This CDR3 is built from 15 residues.